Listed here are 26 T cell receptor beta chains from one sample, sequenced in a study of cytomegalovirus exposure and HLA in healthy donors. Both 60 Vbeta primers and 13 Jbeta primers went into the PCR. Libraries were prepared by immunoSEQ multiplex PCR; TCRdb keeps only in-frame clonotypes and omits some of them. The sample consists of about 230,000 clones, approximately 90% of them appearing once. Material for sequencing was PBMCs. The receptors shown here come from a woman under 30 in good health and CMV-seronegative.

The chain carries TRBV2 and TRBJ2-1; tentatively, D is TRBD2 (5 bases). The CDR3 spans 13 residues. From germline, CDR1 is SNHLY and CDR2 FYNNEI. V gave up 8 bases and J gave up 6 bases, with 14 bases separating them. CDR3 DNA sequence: TGTGCCAGCGGTAAGCTAGCCCTCAATGAGCAGTTCTTC. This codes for CASGKLALNEQFF.

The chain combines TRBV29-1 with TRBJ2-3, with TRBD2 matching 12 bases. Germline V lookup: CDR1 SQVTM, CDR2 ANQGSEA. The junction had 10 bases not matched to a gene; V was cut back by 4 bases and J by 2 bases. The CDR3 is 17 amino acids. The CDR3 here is CSVAASASGGDTDTQYF. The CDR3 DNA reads TGCAGCGTTGCCGCGTCGGCTAGCGGGGGGGACACAGATACGCAGTATTTT.

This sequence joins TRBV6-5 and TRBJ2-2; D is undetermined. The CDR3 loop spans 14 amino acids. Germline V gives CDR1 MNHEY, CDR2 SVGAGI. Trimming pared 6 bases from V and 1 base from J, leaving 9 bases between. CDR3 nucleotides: TGTGCCAGCAGCCCCCAGGAGAACACCGGGGAGCTGTTTTTT. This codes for CASSPQENTGELFF.

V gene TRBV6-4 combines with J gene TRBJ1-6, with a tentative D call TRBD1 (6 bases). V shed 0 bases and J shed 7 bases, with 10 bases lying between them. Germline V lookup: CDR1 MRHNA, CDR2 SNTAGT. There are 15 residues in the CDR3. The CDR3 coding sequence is TGTGCCAGCAGTGACTCCGGGACAAAAAATTCACCCCTCCACTTT. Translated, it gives CASSDSGTKNSPLHF.

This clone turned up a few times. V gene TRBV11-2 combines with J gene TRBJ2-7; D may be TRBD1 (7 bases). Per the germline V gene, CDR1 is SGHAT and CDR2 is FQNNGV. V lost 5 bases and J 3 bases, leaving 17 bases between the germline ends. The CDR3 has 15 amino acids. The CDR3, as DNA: TGTGCCAGCAGCCCGAGTTCAGGGGGGAGCTACGAGCAGTACTTC. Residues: CASSPSSGGSYEQYF.

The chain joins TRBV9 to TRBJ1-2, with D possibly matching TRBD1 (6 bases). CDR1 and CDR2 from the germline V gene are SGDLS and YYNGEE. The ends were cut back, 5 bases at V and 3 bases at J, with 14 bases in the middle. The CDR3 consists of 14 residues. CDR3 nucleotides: TGTGCCAGCAGTGAGGGGGGGGGATACTATGGCTACACCTTC. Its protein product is CASSEGGGYYGYTF.

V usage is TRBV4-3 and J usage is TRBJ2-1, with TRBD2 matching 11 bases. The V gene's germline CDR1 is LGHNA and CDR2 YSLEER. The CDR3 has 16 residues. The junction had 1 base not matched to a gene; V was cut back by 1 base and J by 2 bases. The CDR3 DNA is TGCGCCAGCAGCCAAGTTAGCGGGGGGGCCTACAATGAGCAGTTCTTC. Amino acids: CASSQVSGGAYNEQFF.

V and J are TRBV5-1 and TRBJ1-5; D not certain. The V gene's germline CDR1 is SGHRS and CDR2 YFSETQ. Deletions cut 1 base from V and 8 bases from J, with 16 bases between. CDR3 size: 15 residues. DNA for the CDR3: TGCGCCAGCAGCTTGATGGGCAGGCCCCAAGAGCCCCAGCATTTT. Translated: CASSLMGRPQEPQHF.

CDR3 loop: CASLRDGRDTQYF. The CDR3 nucleotides read TGCGCCAGCCTCCGTGATGGGAGGGATACGCAGTATTTT. The gene calls are TRBV5-1 and TRBJ2-3, with D perhaps matching TRBD2 (6 bases). Germline CDR1 and CDR2: SGHRS and YFSETQ. CDR3 length: 13 residues. V was cut by 7 bases and J by 6 bases, with 15 bases left in between.

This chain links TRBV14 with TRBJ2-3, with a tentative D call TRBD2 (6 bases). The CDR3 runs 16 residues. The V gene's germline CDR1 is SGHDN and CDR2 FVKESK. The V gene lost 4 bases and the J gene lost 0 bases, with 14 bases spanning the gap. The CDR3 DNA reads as TGTGCCAGCAGCCCTCTCGGGAGCAAGAGCACAGATACGCAGTATTTT. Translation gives CASSPLGSKSTDTQYF. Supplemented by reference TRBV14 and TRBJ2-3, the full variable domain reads EAGVTQFPSHSVIEKGQTVTLRCDPISGHDNLYWYRRVMGKEIKFLLHFVKESKQDESGMPNNRFLAERTGGTYSTLKVQPAELEDSGVYFCASSPLGSKSTDTQYFGPGTRLTVL.

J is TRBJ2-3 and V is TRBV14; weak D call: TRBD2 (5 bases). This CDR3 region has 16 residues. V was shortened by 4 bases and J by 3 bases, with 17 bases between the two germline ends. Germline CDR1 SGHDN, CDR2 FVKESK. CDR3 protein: CASSPATAGETDTQYF. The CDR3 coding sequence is TGTGCCAGCAGCCCTGCCACCGCCGGGGAAACAGATACGCAGTATTTT.

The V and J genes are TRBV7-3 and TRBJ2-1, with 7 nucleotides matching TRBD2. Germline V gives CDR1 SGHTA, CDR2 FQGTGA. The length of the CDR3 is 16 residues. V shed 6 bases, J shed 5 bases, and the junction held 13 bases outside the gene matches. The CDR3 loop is CASSYSAGTTNNEQFF. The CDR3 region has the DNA TGTGCCAGCAGTTACAGCGCCGGGACTACCAACAATGAGCAGTTCTTC.

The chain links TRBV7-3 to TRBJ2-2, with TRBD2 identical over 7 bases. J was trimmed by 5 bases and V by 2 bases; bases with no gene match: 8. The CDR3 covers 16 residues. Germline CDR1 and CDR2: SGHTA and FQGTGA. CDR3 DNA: TGTGCCAGCAGCTTATCGGGAGGCGGCTTGACCGGGGAGCTGTTTTTT. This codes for CASSLSGGGLTGELFF.

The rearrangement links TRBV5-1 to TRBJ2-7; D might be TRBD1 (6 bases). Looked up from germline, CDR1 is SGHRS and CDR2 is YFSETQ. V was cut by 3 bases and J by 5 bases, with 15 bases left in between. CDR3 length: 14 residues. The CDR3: CASSWTGTTNEQYF. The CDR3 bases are TGCGCCAGCAGCTGGACCGGGACAACCAACGAGCAGTACTTC.

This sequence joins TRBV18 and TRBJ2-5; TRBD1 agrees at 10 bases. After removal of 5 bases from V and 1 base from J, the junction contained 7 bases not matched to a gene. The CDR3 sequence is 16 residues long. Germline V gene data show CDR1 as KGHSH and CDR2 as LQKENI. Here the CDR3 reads CASSSGTGVFQETQYF. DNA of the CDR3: TGTGCCAGCTCATCCGGGACAGGGGTTTTCCAAGAGACCCAGTACTTC.

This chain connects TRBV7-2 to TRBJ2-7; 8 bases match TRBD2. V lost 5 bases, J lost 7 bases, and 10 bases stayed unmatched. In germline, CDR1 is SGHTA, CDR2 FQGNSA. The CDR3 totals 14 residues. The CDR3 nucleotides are TGTGCCAGCAGCCCCAGCGGACTAGCAATGGAGCAGTACTTC. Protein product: CASSPSGLAMEQYF.

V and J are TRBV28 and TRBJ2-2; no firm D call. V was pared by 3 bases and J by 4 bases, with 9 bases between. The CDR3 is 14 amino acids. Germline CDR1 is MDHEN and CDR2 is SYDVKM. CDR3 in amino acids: CASSFYASTGELFF. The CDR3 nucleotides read TGTGCCAGCAGTTTTTATGCGAGCACCGGGGAGCTGTTTTTT.

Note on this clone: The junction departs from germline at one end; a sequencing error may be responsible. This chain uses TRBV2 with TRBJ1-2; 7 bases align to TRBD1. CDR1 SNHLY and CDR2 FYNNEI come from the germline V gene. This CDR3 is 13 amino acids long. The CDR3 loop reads CASSEDRNYGYTF. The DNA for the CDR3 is TGTGCCAGTAGTGAGGACAGGAACTATGGCTACACCTTC.

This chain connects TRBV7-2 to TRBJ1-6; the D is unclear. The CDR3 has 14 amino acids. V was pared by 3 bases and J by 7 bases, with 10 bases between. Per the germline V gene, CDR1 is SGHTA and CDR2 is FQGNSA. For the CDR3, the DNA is TGTGCCAGCAGCTTTACTTTCGGGAATTCACCCCTCCACTTT. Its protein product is CASSFTFGNSPLHF.

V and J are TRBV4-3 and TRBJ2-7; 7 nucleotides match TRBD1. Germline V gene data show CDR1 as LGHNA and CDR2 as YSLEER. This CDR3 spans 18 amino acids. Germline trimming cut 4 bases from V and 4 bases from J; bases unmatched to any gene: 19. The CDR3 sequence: CASSRKRTGGATPYEQYF. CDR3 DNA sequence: TGCGCCAGCAGCCGGAAAAGGACAGGCGGAGCCACTCCTTACGAGCAGTACTTC.

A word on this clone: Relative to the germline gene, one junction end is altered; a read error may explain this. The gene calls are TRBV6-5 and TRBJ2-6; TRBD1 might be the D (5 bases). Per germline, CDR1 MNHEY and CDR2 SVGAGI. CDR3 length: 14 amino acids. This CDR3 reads CASISTSGANVPTF. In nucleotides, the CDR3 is TGTGCCAGCATATCGACGTCTGGGGCCAACGTCCCGACTTTC.

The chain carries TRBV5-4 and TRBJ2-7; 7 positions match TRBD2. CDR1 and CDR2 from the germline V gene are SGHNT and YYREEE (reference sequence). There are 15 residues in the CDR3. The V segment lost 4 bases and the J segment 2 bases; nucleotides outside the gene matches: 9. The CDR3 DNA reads TGTGCCAGCAGCCGGTGGGAGGGAAACCCCTACGAGCAGTACTTC. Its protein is CASSRWEGNPYEQYF.

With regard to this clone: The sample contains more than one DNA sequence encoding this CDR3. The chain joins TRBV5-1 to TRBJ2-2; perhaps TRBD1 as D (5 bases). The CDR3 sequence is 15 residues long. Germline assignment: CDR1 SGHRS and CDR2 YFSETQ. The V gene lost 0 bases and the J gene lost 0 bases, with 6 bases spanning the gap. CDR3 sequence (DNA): TGCGCCAGCAGCTTGGCGACAGCGAACACCGGGGAGCTGTTTTTT. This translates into CASSLATANTGELFF.

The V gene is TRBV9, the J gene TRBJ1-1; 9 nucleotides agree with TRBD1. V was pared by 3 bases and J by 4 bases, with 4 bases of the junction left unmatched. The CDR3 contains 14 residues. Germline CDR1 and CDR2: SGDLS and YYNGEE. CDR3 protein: CASSAMTGGTEAFF. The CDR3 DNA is TGTGCCAGCAGCGCCATGACAGGGGGCACTGAAGCTTTCTTT. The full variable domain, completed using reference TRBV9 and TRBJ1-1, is DSGVTQTPKHLITATGQRVTLRCSPRSGDLSVYWYQQSLDQGLQFLIQYYNGEERAKGNILERFSAQQFPDLHSELNLSSLELGDSALYFCASSAMTGGTEAFFGQGTRLTVV.

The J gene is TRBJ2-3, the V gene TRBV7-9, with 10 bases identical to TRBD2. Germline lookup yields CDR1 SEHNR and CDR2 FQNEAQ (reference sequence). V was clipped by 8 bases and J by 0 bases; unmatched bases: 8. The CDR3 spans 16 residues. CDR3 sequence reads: CASQREGPLSTDTQYF. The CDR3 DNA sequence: TGTGCCAGCCAGCGGGAGGGCCCCCTTAGCACAGATACGCAGTATTTT.

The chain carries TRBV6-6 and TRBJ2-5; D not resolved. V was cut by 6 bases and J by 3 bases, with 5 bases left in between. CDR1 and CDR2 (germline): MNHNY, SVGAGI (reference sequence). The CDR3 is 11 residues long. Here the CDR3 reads CASRREETQYF. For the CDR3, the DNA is TGTGCCAGCAGGCGCGAAGAGACCCAGTACTTC.